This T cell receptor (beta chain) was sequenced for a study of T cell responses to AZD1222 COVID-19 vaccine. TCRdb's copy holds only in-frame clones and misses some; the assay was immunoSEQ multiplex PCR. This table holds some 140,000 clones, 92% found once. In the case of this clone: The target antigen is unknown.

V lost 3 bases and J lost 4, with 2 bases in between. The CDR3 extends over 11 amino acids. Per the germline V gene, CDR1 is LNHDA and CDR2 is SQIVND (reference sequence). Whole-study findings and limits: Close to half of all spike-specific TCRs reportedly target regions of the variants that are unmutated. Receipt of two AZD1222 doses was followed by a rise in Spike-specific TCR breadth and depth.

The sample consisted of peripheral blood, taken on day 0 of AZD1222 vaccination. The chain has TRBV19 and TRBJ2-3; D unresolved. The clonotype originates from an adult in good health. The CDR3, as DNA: TGTGCCAGTAGTATGGCAGATACGCAGTATTTT. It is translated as CASSMADTQYF. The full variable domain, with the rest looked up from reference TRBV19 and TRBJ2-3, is DGGITQSPKYLFRKEGQNVTLSCEQNLNHDAMYWYRQDPGQGLRLIYYSQIVNDFQKGDIAEGYSVSREKKESFPLTVTSAQKNPTAFYLCASSMADTQYFGPGTRLTVL.